This TCR beta chain was obtained from a study of blood T cells in healthy people across ages. This clonotype came up a few times. A second roughly 6 to 11 cycle PCR used barcoded and J-beta primers. Every sample gave at least 2.5 million paired-end reads containing CDR3. Each CDR3 protein is one row after TCRdb ran MiXCR on the 5' RACE reads. Here the sample spans more than 1.4 million distinct CDR3 sequences, roughly 40% being singletons. V gave up 5 bases and J gave up 7 bases; unmatched junction bases: 11. This CDR3 is 16 amino acids long. The receptor was isolated from a woman aged 18-30 years in good health. Material: blood. The chain recombines TRBV12-3 or TRBV12-4 with TRBJ1-5; TRBD1 agrees at 10 bases. The CDR3 spells CASSPRDRGVGQPQHF. The CDR3 coding sequence is TGTGCCAGCAGTCCCAGGGACAGGGGTGTCGGGCAGCCCCAGCATTTT.